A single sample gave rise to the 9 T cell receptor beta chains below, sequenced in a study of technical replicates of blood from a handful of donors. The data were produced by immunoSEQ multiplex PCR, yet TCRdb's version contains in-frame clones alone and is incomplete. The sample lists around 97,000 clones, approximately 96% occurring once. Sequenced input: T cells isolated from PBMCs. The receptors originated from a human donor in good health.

The CDR3 is CASSFLGTASTQYF. CDR3 nucleotides: TGTGCCAGCAGTTTCCTTGGGACTGCTAGTACGCAGTATTTT. This chain uses TRBV27 with TRBJ2-3; a weak D match, TRBD2 (6 bases). The V and J ends lost 3 bases and 8 bases respectively, with 15 bases between them. The CDR3 consists of 14 residues. In germline, CDR1 is MNHEY, CDR2 SMNVEV (reference sequence).

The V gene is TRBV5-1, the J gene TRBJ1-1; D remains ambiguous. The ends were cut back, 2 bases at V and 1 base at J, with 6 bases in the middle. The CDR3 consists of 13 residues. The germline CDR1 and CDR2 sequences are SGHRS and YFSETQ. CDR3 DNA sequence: TGCGCCAGCAGCTTTCAGGAGAACACTGAAGCTTTCTTT. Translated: CASSFQENTEAFF.

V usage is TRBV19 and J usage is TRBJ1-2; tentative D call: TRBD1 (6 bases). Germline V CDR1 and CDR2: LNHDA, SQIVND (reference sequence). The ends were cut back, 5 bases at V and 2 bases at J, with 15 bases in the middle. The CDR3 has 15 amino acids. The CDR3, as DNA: TGTGCCAGTAGTTCCACAGGGTATGGCAACTATGGCTACACCTTC. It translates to CASSSTGYGNYGYTF. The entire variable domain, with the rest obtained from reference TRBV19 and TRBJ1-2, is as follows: DGGITQSPKYLFRKEGQNVTLSCEQNLNHDAMYWYRQDPGQGLRLIYYSQIVNDFQKGDIAEGYSVSREKKESFPLTVTSAQKNPTAFYLCASSSTGYGNYGYTFGSGTRLTVV.

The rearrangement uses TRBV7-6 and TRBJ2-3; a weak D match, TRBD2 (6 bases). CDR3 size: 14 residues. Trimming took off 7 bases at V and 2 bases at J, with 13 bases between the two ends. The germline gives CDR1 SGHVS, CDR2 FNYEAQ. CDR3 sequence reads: CASTGAGTTDTQYF. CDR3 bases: TGTGCCAGCACGGGCGCGGGAACCACAGATACGCAGTATTTT.

The CDR3 loop is CASTRWTDTQYF. DNA for the CDR3: TGTGCCAGCACTCGGTGGACAGATACGCAGTATTTT. This rearrangement joins TRBV2 to TRBJ2-3; D is unclear. This CDR3 comprises 12 residues. The ends were cut back, 7 bases at V and 3 bases at J, with 8 bases in the middle. The germline gives CDR1 SNHLY, CDR2 FYNNEI.

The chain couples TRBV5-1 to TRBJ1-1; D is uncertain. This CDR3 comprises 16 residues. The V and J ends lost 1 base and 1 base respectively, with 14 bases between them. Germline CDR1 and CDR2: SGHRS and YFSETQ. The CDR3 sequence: CASSLLSANQNTEAFF. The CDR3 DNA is TGCGCCAGCAGCTTGTTGTCTGCGAATCAGAACACTGAAGCTTTCTTT.

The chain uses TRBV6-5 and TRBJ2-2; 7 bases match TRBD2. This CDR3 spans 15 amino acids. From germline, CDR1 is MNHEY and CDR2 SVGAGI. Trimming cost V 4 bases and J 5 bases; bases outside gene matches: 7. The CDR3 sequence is CASSSHDSGTGELFF. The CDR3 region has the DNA TGTGCCAGCAGTTCTCATGATAGCGGGACCGGGGAGCTGTTTTTT.

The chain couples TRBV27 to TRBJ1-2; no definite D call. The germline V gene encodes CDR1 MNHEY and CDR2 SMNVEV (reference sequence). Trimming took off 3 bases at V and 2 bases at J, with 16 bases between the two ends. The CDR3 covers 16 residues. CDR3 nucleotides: TGTGCCAGCAGTTTGCGGGCCAGGCCGGTCAACTATGGCTACACCTTC. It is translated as CASSLRARPVNYGYTF.

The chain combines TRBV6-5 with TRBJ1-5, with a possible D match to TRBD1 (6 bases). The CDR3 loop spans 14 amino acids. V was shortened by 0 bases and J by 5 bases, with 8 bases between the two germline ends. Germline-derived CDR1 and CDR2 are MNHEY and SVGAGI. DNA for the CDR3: TGTGCCAGCAGTTACTCCCACAGGGATCAGCCCCAGCATTTT. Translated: CASSYSHRDQPQHF.